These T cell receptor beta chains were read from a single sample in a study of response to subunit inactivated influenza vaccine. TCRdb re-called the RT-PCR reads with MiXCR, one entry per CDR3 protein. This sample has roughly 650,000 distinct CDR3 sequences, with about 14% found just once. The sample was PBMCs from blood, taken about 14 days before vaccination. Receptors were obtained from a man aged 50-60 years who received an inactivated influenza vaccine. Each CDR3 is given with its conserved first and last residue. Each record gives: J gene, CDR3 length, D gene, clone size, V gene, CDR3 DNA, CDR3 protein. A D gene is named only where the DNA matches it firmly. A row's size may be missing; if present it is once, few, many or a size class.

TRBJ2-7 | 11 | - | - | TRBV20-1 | TGCAGTGCTAGTGAGGGGCGCGAGCAGTACTTC | CSASEGREQYF
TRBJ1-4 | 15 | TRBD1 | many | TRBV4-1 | TGCGCCAGCAGCCAACCGGGACAGGGCCTTGCCAAACTGTTTTTT | CASSQPGQGLAKLFF
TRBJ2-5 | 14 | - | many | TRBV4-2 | TGTGCCAGCAGCCAAGAGTTTGAGAGAGAGACCCAGTACTTC | CASSQEFERETQYF
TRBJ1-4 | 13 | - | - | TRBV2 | TGTGCCATCGGGGGACCAGACACTGAAAAACTGTTTTTT | CAIGGPDTEKLFF
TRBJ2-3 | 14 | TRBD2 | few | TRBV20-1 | TGCAGTGCTAGTTGGGCGGGAGGTACAGATACGCAGTATTTT | CSASWAGGTDTQYF
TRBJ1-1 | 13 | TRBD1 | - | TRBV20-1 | TGCAGTGCTCTGACCGGGACAGGGTTCGGAGCTTTCTTT | CSALTGTGFGAFF
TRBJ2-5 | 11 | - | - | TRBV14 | TGTGCCAGCAGCCAAGCCCGGGACCAGTACTTC | CASSQARDQYF
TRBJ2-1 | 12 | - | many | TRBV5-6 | TGTGCCAGCAGCTTGCGGCTAAATGAGCAGTTCTTC | CASSLRLNEQFF
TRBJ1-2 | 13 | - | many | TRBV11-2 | TGTGCCAGCAGCTCAGCTCCAGACTATGGCTACACCTTC | CASSSAPDYGYTF
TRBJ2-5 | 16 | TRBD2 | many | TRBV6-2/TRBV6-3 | TGTGCCAGCAGTTACGGCCTAGCGGGACACCAAGAGACCCAGTACTTC | CASSYGLAGHQETQYF
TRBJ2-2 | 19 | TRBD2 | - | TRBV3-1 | TGTGCCAGCAGCACCCGCTCGGGGACTAGCGGGAGGAACACCGGGGAGCTGTTTTTT | CASSTRSGTSGRNTGELFF
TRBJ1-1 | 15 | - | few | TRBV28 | TGTGCCAGCAGTTTCTCAGGGTGGGGCGACACTGAAGCTTTCTTT | CASSFSGWGDTEAFF
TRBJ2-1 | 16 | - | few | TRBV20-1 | TGCAGTGCTCCCCGGAGACTGGGGGGAGCGTACAATGAGCAGTTCTTC | CSAPRRLGGAYNEQFF
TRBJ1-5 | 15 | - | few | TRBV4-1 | TGCGCCAGCAGCCAGGGGGACGCTGACAATCAGCCCCAGCATTTT | CASSQGDADNQPQHF
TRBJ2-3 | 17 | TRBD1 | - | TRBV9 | TGTGCCAGCAGCCCCAGCGGCGGGACAGGGGGCTCAGATACGCAGTATTTT | CASSPSGGTGGSDTQYF
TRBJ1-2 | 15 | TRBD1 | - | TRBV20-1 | TGCAGTGCTAGAGTCCGGACAGGGGGCGCGACGGGCTACACCTTC | CSARVRTGGATGYTF
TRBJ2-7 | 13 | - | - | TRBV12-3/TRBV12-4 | TGTGCCAGCAGGCCTACAGGGCCCTACGAGCAGTACTTC | CASRPTGPYEQYF
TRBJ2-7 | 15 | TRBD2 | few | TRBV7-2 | TGTGCCAGCAGCTTAGTCCAGCGGGGAACCTACGAGCAGTACTTC | CASSLVQRGTYEQYF
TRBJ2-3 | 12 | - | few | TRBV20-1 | TGCAGTGCTAGAGATGGGCAAGATACGCAGTATTTT | CSARDGQDTQYF
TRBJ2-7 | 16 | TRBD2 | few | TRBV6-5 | TGTGCCAGCAGTTACTCTAGGGTAGCGGGAGAGTACGAGCAGTACTTC | CASSYSRVAGEYEQYF
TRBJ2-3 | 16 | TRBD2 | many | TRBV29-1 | TGCAGCGTTGATCAAACTAGCGGAGGACGCACAGATACGCAGTATTTT | CSVDQTSGGRTDTQYF
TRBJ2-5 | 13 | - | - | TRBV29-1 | TGCAGCGTTGGCGCGGCGGGGATGGAGACCCAGTACTTC | CSVGAAGMETQYF
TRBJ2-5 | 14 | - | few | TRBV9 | TGTGCCAGCAGCGTAGGTCGTAGTGCCCAGACCCAGTACTTC | CASSVGRSAQTQYF
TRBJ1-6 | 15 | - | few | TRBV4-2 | TGTGCCAGCAGCCAAGAGAGAGCCCTAAGGTCACCCCTCCACTTT | CASSQERALRSPLHF
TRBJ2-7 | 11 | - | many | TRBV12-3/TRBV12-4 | TGTGCCAGCAGTAGAAACTACGAGCAGTACTTC | CASSRNYEQYF
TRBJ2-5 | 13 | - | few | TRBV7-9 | TGTGCCAGCAGCTTCGCAGGTTGGGAGACCCAGTACTTC | CASSFAGWETQYF
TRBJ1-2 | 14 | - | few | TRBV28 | TGTGCCAGCAGTTTATTCGTCGGAGGATATGGCTACACCTTC | CASSLFVGGYGYTF
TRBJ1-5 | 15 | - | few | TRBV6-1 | TGTGCCAGCAGTGAATCGTTACCCGGGTATCAGCCCCAGCATTTT | CASSESLPGYQPQHF
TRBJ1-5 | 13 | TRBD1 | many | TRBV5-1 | TGCGCCAGAAGACAGGGTGGGAATCAGCCCCAGCATTTT | CARRQGGNQPQHF
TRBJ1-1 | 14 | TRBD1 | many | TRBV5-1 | TGCGCCAGCAGCTTTCAGGGGGCGAGTACTGAAGCTTTCTTT | CASSFQGASTEAFF
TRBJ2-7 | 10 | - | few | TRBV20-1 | TGCAGTGCAGGGGACAACGAGCAGTACTTC | CSAGDNEQYF
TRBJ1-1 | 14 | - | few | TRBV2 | TGTGCCAGCAGTATCCTGGGGGGGAACACTGAAGCTTTCTTT | CASSILGGNTEAFF
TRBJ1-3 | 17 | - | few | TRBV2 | TGTGCCAGCAGGCGATTGGACTATCGGAGCTCTGGAAACACCATATATTTT | CASRRLDYRSSGNTIYF
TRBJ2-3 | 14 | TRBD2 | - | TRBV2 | TGTGCCAGCAGTCAAGCGGGGGGGCCAGATACGCAGTATTTT | CASSQAGGPDTQYF
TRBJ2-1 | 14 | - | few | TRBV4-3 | TGCGCCAGCAGCCGAGTGGACCACGGCTATGAGCAGTTCTTC | CASSRVDHGYEQFF
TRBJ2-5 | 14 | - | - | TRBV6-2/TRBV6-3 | TGTGCCAGCAGTTACAGACGGACGGGAGAGACCCAGTACTTC | CASSYRRTGETQYF
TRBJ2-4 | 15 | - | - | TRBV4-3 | TGCGCCAGCAGCCAAGTTGGGGGGCTCAAAAACATTCAGTACTTC | CASSQVGGLKNIQYF
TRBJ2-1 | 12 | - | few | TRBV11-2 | TGTGCCAGCAGCTTACCTGGAGATGAGCAGTTCTTC | CASSLPGDEQFF
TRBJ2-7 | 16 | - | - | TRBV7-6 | TGTGCCAGCAGCCCTGAGCTGGGGGCCCTCTCCTACGAGCAGTACTTC | CASSPELGALSYEQYF
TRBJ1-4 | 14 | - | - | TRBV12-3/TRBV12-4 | TGTGCCAGCAGTTTAGGCCGGGGCGGAGAAAAACTGTTTTTT | CASSLGRGGEKLFF
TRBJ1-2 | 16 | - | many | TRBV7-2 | TGTGCCAGCAGCCTCCAACGGGTGGTATCTAACTATGGCTACACCTTC | CASSLQRVVSNYGYTF
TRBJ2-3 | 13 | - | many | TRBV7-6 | TGTGCCAGCAGCTTAGCGCGGGAAAGGGCGCAGTATTTT | CASSLARERAQYF
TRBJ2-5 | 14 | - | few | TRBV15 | TGTGCCACCAGCAGAGATCACCCCTCCCCGACCCAGTACTTC | CATSRDHPSPTQYF
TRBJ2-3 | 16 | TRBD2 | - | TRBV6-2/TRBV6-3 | TGTGCCAGCAGTCCGTCCCGACTAGCGCGGGCAGATACGCAGTATTTT | CASSPSRLARADTQYF
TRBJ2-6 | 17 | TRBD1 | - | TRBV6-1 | TGTGCCAGCAGTCGCATCTACAGGGGGCGTGGGGCCAACGTCCTGACTTTC | CASSRIYRGRGANVLTF
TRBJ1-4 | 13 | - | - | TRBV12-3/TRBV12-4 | TGTGCCAGCAGTTTAATAGGAGATGAAAAACTGTTTTTT | CASSLIGDEKLFF
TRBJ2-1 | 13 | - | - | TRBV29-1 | TGCAGCGTTGGACACGACTCCTACAATGAGCAGTTCTTC | CSVGHDSYNEQFF
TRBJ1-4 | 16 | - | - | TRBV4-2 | TGTGCCAGCAGAAAGTCTCGGGACAAGTCTAATGAAAAACTGTTTTTT | CASRKSRDKSNEKLFF
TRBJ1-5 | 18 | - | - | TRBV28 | TGTGCCAGCAGTTCGCATCCGGACATTTTCTCCACCAATCAGCCCCAGCATTTT | CASSSHPDIFSTNQPQHF
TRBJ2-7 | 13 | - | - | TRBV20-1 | TGCAGTGCTAGAGAACCAGTTGCCTACGAGCAGTACTTC | CSAREPVAYEQYF
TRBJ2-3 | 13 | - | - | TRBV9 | TGTGCCAGCAGCGTAGGGATACCAGATACGCAGTATTTT | CASSVGIPDTQYF
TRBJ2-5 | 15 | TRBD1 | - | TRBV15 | TGTGCCACCAGCAGCCTGGGACAGGGACGAGAGACCCAGTACTTC | CATSSLGQGRETQYF
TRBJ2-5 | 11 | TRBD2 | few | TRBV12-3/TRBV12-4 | TGTGCCAGCAGAGAGAGCGGGGCCCAGTACTTC | CASRESGAQYF
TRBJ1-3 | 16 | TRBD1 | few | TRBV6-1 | TGTGCCAGCAGTCCCAGGGGGAACCCCTCTGGAAACACCATATATTTT | CASSPRGNPSGNTIYF
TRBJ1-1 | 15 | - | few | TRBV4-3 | TGCGCCAGCAGCCAGTATCGACAGGCCAGCACTGAAGCTTTCTTT | CASSQYRQASTEAFF
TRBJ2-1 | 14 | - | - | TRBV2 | TGTGCCAGCAGTGACACAGGGTCGTACAATGAGCAGTTCTTC | CASSDTGSYNEQFF
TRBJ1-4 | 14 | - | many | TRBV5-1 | TGCGCCAGCAGCTTGGGAAGACCGCCTGAAAAACTGTTTTTT | CASSLGRPPEKLFF